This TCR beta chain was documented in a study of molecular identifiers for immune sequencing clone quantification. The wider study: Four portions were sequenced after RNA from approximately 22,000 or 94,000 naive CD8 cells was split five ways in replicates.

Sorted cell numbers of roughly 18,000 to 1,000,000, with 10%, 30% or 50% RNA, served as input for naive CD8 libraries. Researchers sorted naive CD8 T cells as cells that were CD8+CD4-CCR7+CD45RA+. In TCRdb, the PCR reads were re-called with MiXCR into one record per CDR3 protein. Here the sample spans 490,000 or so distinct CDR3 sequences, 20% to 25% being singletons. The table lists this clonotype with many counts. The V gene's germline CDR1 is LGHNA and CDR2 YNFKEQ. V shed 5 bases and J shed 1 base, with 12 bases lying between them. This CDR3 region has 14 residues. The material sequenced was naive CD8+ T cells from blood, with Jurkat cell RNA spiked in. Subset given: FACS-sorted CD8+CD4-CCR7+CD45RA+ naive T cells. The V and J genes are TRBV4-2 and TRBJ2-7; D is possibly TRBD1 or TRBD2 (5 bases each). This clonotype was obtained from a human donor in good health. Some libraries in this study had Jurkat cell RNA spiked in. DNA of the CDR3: TGTGCCAGCAGCTTCCGGGACGGATCCTACGAGCAGTACTTC. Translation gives CASSFRDGSYEQYF.